This T cell receptor (beta chain) was identified during a study of cytomegalovirus exposure and HLA in healthy donors. Study observations and caveats: In a later analysis, a missense DCLRE1C variant was linked to TCR beta V- and J-gene trimming. There were 160 or so TCR beta chains listed as cytomegalovirus-associated.

Germline V gene sequence: CDR1 MNHEY, CDR2 SVGAGI. After removal of 0 bases from V and 6 bases from J, the junction contained 7 bases not matched to a gene. The CDR3 loop spans 15 amino acids. In the PCR, 60 Vbeta and 13 Jbeta primers were used. Profiled with immunoSEQ multiplex PCR; TCRdb holds only in-frame clones, not every one. The sample data list over 100,000 clones. A word on this clone: Its matching antigen is unknown.

V usage is TRBV6-5 and J usage is TRBJ1-2, with 7 bases matching TRBD1. The sequenced material came from PBMCs. The sequence was obtained from a man aged 35-49 years in good health and CMV-seropositive. CDR3 DNA: TGTGCCAGCAGTTACTCGACACAGGGGTGGGATGGCTACACCTTC. This encodes CASSYSTQGWDGYTF.